The 29 T cell receptor beta chains below come from one sample, sequenced in a study of beta chain features in type 1 diabetes. Whole-study findings and limits: Moderately but significantly shorter TCRB CDR3s were found in Type 1 diabetes patients in all four CD4+ subsets.

The antigens for these receptors are not known. Expressed TCRB transcripts were sequenced because the entire RNA isolate underwent reverse transcription. Data came from immunoSEQ multiplex PCR; TCRdb stores just in-frame clones and leaves some out. The sample contains roughly 350,000 clones, over 9% of which appear only once. Material for sequencing was central memory CD4+ T cells from blood. Receptor source: a man aged 25-45 years with type 1 diabetes.

This rearrangement joins TRBV27 to TRBJ2-5, with unresolved D. This CDR3 has 16 amino acids. V lost 6 bases, J lost 0 bases, and 17 bases lay in between. Germline V lookup: CDR1 MNHEY, CDR2 SMNVEV (reference sequence). CDR3: CASRYKGFSDQETQYF. Here the CDR3 DNA reads TGTGCCAGCAGATATAAGGGTTTCTCTGACCAAGAGACCCAGTACTTC.

This clone appeared a few times. The gene calls are TRBV9 and TRBJ2-1; unclear D gene. Germline V lookup: CDR1 SGDLS, CDR2 YYNGEE. Trimming left V 4 bases short and J 1 base short, with 6 bases between. This CDR3 has 13 residues. CDR3 residues: CASSLGSYNEQFF. In DNA form, the CDR3 reads TGTGCCAGCAGCCTAGGATCCTACAATGAGCAGTTCTTC.

This clone was observed at least ten times. Other nucleotide sequences from this sample produce the same CDR3. The chain is built from TRBV7-6 and TRBJ1-3; maybe TRBD1 (5 bases). Deletions cut 5 bases from V and 0 bases from J, with 8 bases between. Germline CDR1 and CDR2: SGHVS and FNYEAQ. The CDR3 sequence is 14 residues long. The CDR3 spells CASSPGHSGNTIYF. The CDR3 DNA reads TGTGCCAGCAGCCCCGGACACTCTGGAAACACCATATATTTT.

This clone came up many times. This sequence joins TRBV7-8 and TRBJ2-5, with D perhaps assigned TRBD1 or TRBD2 (6 bases each). CDR3 length: 13 residues. Looked up from germline, CDR1 is SGHVS and CDR2 is FQNEAQ. V was shortened by 5 bases and J by 5 bases, with 12 bases between the two germline ends. CDR3: CASSGGLRETQYF. The DNA for the CDR3 is TGTGCCAGCAGCGGGGGGCTTAGGGAGACCCAGTACTTC.

This clone was picked up a small number of times. The chain links TRBV7-2 to TRBJ1-1; maybe TRBD1 (6 bases). The length of the CDR3 is 14 residues. The V and J ends lost 6 bases and 2 bases respectively, with 13 bases between them. CDR1 SGHTA and CDR2 FQGNSA come from the germline V gene. The CDR3 nucleotides are TGTGCCAGCAGGAGAGGACAGTTAAACACTGAAGCTTTCTTT. This sequence encodes CASRRGQLNTEAFF.

This clone was counted between two and nine times. The chain has TRBV4-1 and TRBJ1-4, with 9 bases aligning to TRBD1. The CDR3 has 15 residues. CDR1 MGHRA and CDR2 YSYEKL come from the germline V gene. J lost 8 bases, V lost 5 bases, and 9 bases had no gene match. The CDR3 is CASSKGQGLDEKLFF. The CDR3 region has the DNA TGCGCCAGCAGCAAGGGACAGGGTTTAGACGAAAAACTGTTTTTT.

This clone was seen only a few times. CDR3 in amino acids: CASSLLTGGSVPVEQYF. The CDR3 DNA reads as TGTGCCAGCAGCTTACTTACAGGCGGGAGCGTACCGGTTGAGCAGTACTTC. This sequence joins TRBV7-6 and TRBJ2-7, with 7 bases that match TRBD2. J gave up 7 bases and V 2 bases, and 17 bases lay outside the gene matches. The CDR3 covers 17 residues. CDR1 is SGHVS, CDR2 FNYEAQ, per germline.

This clone was counted a few times. This sequence joins TRBV2 and TRBJ1-2; D ambiguous. In germline, CDR1 is SNHLY, CDR2 FYNNEI. V gave up 8 bases and J gave up 8 bases, with 18 bases separating them. CDR3 size: 13 residues. The CDR3 DNA sequence: TGTGCCAGCCAGGTCCAATGGGAGTTAGGCTACACCTTC. This sequence encodes CASQVQWELGYTF.

The rearrangement uses TRBV18 and TRBJ2-4; perhaps TRBD2 as D (7 bases). Germline CDR1 KGHSH, CDR2 LQKENI. V was shortened by 6 bases and J by 3 bases, with 15 bases between the two germline ends. There are 15 residues in the CDR3. CDR3 loop: CASSPGGIDKNIQYF. The CDR3 region has the DNA TGTGCCAGCTCTCCGGGGGGCATTGACAAAAACATTCAGTACTTC.

This clone was seen repeatedly, ten times or more. The gene calls are TRBV5-1 and TRBJ2-1, with D hard to call. This CDR3 is built from 14 residues. V was pared by 1 base and J by 6 bases, with 11 bases between. Germline V lookup: CDR1 SGHRS, CDR2 YFSETQ. CDR3 in amino acids: CASSLLAETNEQFF. Written as DNA, the CDR3 is TGCGCCAGCAGCTTGCTGGCGGAGACCAATGAGCAGTTCTTC. The full variable domain, rest sourced from reference TRBV5-1 and TRBJ2-1, is KAGVTQTPRYLIKTRGQQVTLSCSPISGHRSVSWYQQTPGQGLQFLFEYFSETQRNKGNFPGRFSGRQFSNSRSEMNVSTLELGDSALYLCASSLLAETNEQFFGPGTRLTVL.

The sample holds a few counts of this clone. The chain recombines TRBV6-5 with TRBJ1-1; D is possibly TRBD1 (5 bases). V lost 6 bases and J 5 bases, leaving 19 bases between the germline ends. Germline CDR1 MNHEY, CDR2 SVGAGI. There are 15 residues in the CDR3. CDR3 coding DNA: TGTGCCAGCAGCTCTCCCGGGGGGACCGAAACTGAAGCTTTCTTT. Protein: CASSSPGGTETEAFF.

The table lists this clone with many counts. This chain uses TRBV5-1 with TRBJ2-2; weak D call: TRBD1 (5 bases). The CDR3 consists of 17 residues. V was shortened by 1 base and J by 7 bases, with 20 bases between the two germline ends. Per germline, CDR1 SGHRS and CDR2 YFSETQ. CDR3 sequence reads: CASSLFYRQTHGGELFF. CDR3 coding DNA: TGCGCCAGCAGCTTGTTTTACCGACAGACCCACGGCGGGGAGCTGTTTTTT.

This clone appeared a few times. This chain uses TRBV7-8 with TRBJ1-1; D is unresolved. This CDR3 spans 14 amino acids. The V end was cut by 5 bases, the J end by 1 base, with 11 bases between. Germline V gene data show CDR1 as SGHVS and CDR2 as FQNEAQ. The CDR3 DNA follows: TGTGCCAGCAGCCCCGGAATGGGGAACACTGAAGCTTTCTTT. Its protein is CASSPGMGNTEAFF.

The V and J genes are TRBV2 and TRBJ2-2; D might be TRBD1 (5 bases). The V and J ends lost 4 bases and 6 bases respectively, with 12 bases between them. The length of the CDR3 is 14 residues. Germline V lookup: CDR1 SNHLY, CDR2 FYNNEI. CDR3 sequence reads: CASSGQGNAGELFF. As DNA, the CDR3 is TGTGCCAGCAGTGGCCAGGGAAACGCCGGGGAGCTGTTTTTT.

This clone was seen a handful of times. The genes are TRBV5-4 and TRBJ1-5, with D hard to call. From germline, CDR1 is SGHNT and CDR2 YYREEE (reference sequence). CDR3 size: 15 residues. Trimming removed 4 bases at V and 6 bases at J, with 17 bases between. Here the CDR3 reads CASSAEDEEGQPQHF. CDR3 DNA sequence: TGTGCCAGCAGCGCCGAGGATGAGGAGGGTCAGCCCCAGCATTTT.

This clone came up a few times. The gene calls are TRBV6-1 and TRBJ2-5; perhaps TRBD1 as D (5 bases). This CDR3 is 13 amino acids long. Trimming pared 0 bases from V and 4 bases from J, leaving 6 bases between. Germline V gene data show CDR1 as MNHNS and CDR2 as SASEGT. The CDR3, as DNA: TGTGCCAGCAGTGAAGCTAGGGGAGAGACCCAGTACTTC. Its translation: CASSEARGETQYF.

The chain joins TRBV5-1 to TRBJ2-1, with D perhaps being TRBD1 or TRBD2 (5 bases each). CDR3 length equals 15 residues. Germline lookup yields CDR1 SGHRS and CDR2 YFSETQ. Trimming shortened V by 0 bases and J by 6 bases, and 13 bases separated the two germline ends. CDR3 loop: CASSLALVGVNEQFF. Here the CDR3 DNA reads TGCGCCAGCAGCTTGGCCCTTGTGGGGGTCAATGAGCAGTTCTTC.

This sequence joins TRBV28 and TRBJ2-1, with no clear D. The CDR3 extends over 13 amino acids. Germline V CDR1 and CDR2: MDHEN, SYDVKM. V lost 4 bases, J lost 0 bases, and 4 bases lay in between. The DNA of the CDR3 is TGTGCCAGCAGTTCGGGCTCCTACAATGAGCAGTTCTTC. This encodes CASSSGSYNEQFF.

This clone was observed a few times. The chain links TRBV5-1 to TRBJ2-7, with 9 bases lining up with TRBD2. The CDR3 covers 14 residues. V dropped 0 bases and J dropped 3; count of bases not matched to a gene: 1. In germline, CDR1 is SGHRS, CDR2 YFSETQ. The CDR3 loop reads CASSLGTSDYEQYF. Here the CDR3 DNA reads TGCGCCAGCAGCTTGGGGACTAGCGACTACGAGCAGTACTTC.

This clone occurred a few times. This chain uses TRBV7-2 with TRBJ2-1; 10 nucleotides agree with TRBD1. This CDR3 contains 15 residues. V shed 5 bases, J shed 7 bases, and the junction held 8 bases outside the gene matches. Germline V gene data show CDR1 as SGHTA and CDR2 as FQGNSA. The CDR3 region is CASSTPGQGSNEQFF. CDR3 in DNA: TGTGCCAGCAGCACCCCGGGACAGGGGAGTAATGAGCAGTTCTTC.

The chain combines TRBV19 with TRBJ1-2, with 7 bases identical to TRBD1. Germline-derived CDR1 and CDR2 are LNHDA and SQIVND (reference sequence). J was trimmed by 4 bases and V by 3 bases; bases with no gene match: 5. The CDR3 is made up of 14 amino acids. CDR3 nucleotide sequence: TGTGCCAGTAGTATGGGGGGACAGTTCTATGGCTACACCTTC. It yields the protein CASSMGGQFYGYTF.

In its sample, this clone was seen a few times. The genes are TRBV5-4 and TRBJ2-6; 9 nucleotides match TRBD1. Germline loops: CDR1 SGHNT, CDR2 YYREEE (reference sequence). Trimming at V came to 5 bases and at J to 2 bases, leaving 14 bases not matched to a gene. The CDR3 length is 19 residues. The CDR3 DNA sequence: TGTGCCAGCAGTTTTAACTGGGGACAGGGTTTCGCTGGGGCCAACGTCCTGACTTTC. It translates to CASSFNWGQGFAGANVLTF.

The chain is built from TRBV25-1 and TRBJ2-5, with a tentative D call TRBD2 (6 bases). CDR3 size: 14 residues. CDR1 is MGHDK, CDR2 SYGVNS, per germline. The V gene lost 7 bases and the J gene lost 1 base, with 13 bases spanning the gap. The CDR3 DNA reads TGTGCCAGCATCAAGGCGGGGTCCCAAGAGACCCAGTACTTC. Protein sequence: CASIKAGSQETQYF.

The J gene is TRBJ1-1, the V gene TRBV10-2, with D uncertain. The V end was cut by 0 bases, the J end by 4 bases, with 6 bases between. Germline CDR1 WSHSY, CDR2 SAAADI. This CDR3 has 13 residues. The CDR3: CASSESSGTEAFF. In DNA, the CDR3 is TGCGCCAGCAGTGAGTCGAGTGGCACTGAAGCTTTCTTT.

The chain employs TRBV5-1 and TRBJ2-1, with a tentative D call TRBD1 (6 bases). This CDR3 contains 17 residues. Trimming removed 4 bases from V and 8 bases from J, with 25 bases in between. Germline V CDR1 and CDR2: SGHRS, YFSETQ. The CDR3 sequence is CASSLQTGLPSEDEQFF. The CDR3 bases are TGCGCCAGCAGCCTCCAAACAGGGCTCCCGTCGGAGGATGAGCAGTTCTTC. Variable domain in full (rest from reference TRBV5-1 and TRBJ2-1): KAGVTQTPRYLIKTRGQQVTLSCSPISGHRSVSWYQQTPGQGLQFLFEYFSETQRNKGNFPGRFSGRQFSNSRSEMNVSTLELGDSALYLCASSLQTGLPSEDEQFFGPGTRLTVL.

The sample holds a few counts of this clone. CDR3 sequence: CASSSAGAGYSYEQYF. CDR3 coding DNA: TGTGCCAGCAGTTCCGCAGGGGCTGGGTACTCCTACGAGCAGTACTTC. The genes are TRBV28 and TRBJ2-7; D may be TRBD1 (6 bases). The CDR3 covers 16 residues. Germline lookup yields CDR1 MDHEN and CDR2 SYDVKM. Trimming pared 4 bases from V and 0 bases from J, leaving 16 bases between.

The chain is built from TRBV7-6 and TRBJ2-1; 7 nucleotides match TRBD1. V dropped 1 base and J dropped 8; count of bases not matched to a gene: 11. This CDR3 is built from 16 residues. The germline V gene encodes CDR1 SGHVS and CDR2 FNYEAQ. The CDR3 spells CASSLVGQGVFYEQFF. The CDR3 nucleotides read TGTGCCAGCAGCTTAGTAGGCCAGGGGGTGTTCTATGAGCAGTTCTTC.

For this clone: The sample carries other DNA sequences with the same CDR3. The chain links TRBV7-9 to TRBJ2-7, with 9 nucleotides matching TRBD1. J lost 1 base, V lost 8 bases, and 6 bases had no gene match. This CDR3 comprises 14 residues. Per germline, CDR1 SEHNR and CDR2 FQNEAQ (reference sequence). For the CDR3, the DNA is TGTGCCAGCTCGTTCGGGACAGGGTCCTACGAGCAGTACTTC. It codes for CASSFGTGSYEQYF.

In its sample, this clone was seen a few times. The chain uses TRBV7-2 and TRBJ2-3, with 14 bases aligning to TRBD2. Germline values: CDR1 SGHTA, CDR2 FQGNSA. This CDR3 region has 18 residues. Unmatched junction bases numbered 5, after V lost 3 bases and J lost 0 bases. CDR3 nucleotides: TGTGCCAGCAGCTTGGGGACTAGCGGGAGTATTAGCACAGATACGCAGTATTTT. This encodes CASSLGTSGSISTDTQYF.